This T cell receptor beta chain was documented in a study of CD8 T cells in Susac syndrome. From blood CD8+ and CD4+ T cells, the TCR beta chain was sequenced. RNA, at about 0.45 to 1 ug, was reverse transcribed with random hexamers. TCRdb fed the immunoSEQ multiplex PCR reads into MiXCR, producing one record per CDR3 protein. The sample shows roughly 110,000 distinct CDR3 sequences, less than 95% of them seen only once. Germline CDR1 MNHEY, CDR2 SVGAGI. This CDR3 contains 15 residues. V gave up 2 bases and J gave up 5 bases; unmatched junction bases: 8. The gene calls are TRBV6-5 and TRBJ1-2, with 7 nucleotides matching TRBD1. Sequences were obtained from CD8+ T cells from PBMCs. The TCR was taken from a human donor with Susac syndrome. This CDR3 is CASSYAADRDYGYTF. CDR3 DNA: TGTGCCAGCAGTTACGCGGCCGACAGGGATTATGGCTACACCTTC.